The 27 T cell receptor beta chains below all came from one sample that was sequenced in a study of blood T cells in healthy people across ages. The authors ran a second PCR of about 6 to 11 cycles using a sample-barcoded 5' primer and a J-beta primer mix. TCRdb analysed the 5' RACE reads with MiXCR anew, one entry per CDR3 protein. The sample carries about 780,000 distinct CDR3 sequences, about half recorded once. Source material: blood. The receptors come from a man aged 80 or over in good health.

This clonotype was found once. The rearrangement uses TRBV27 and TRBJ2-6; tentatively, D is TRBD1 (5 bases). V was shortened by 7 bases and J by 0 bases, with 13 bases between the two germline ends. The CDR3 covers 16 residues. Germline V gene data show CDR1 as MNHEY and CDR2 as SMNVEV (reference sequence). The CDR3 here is CASTKGLVSGANVLTF. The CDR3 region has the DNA TGTGCCAGCACCAAGGGGCTAGTCTCTGGGGCCAACGTCCTGACTTTC.

Here the CDR3 reads CASSSKGSRGARDEQYF. DNA of the CDR3: TGTGCCAGCAGCTCAAAGGGTTCTAGGGGGGCTAGGGATGAGCAGTACTTC. The chain combines TRBV7-2 with TRBJ2-5, with D perhaps given as TRBD1 or TRBD2 (6 bases each). CDR1 SGHTA and CDR2 FQGNSA come from the germline V gene. Trimming removed 4 bases from V and 11 bases from J, with 29 bases in between. This CDR3 spans 17 amino acids. Full variable domain (rest looked up from reference TRBV7-2 and TRBJ2-5): GAGVSQSPSNKVTEKGKDVELRCDPISGHTALYWYRQSLGQGLEFLIYFQGNSAPDKSGLPSDRFSAERTGGSVSTLTIQRTQQEDSAVYLCASSSKGSRGARDEQYFGPGTRLLVL.

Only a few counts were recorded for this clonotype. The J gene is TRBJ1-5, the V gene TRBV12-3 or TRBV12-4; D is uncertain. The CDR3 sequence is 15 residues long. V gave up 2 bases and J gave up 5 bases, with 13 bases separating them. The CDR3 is CASSLIDRAYQPQHF. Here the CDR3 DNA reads TGTGCCAGCAGTTTAATAGACCGCGCATATCAGCCCCAGCATTTT.

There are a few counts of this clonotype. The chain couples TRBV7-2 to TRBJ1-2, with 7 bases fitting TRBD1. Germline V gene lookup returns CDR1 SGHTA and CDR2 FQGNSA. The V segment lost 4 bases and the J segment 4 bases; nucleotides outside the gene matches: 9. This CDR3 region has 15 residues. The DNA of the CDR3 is TGTGCCAGCAGCTCAAGTGGACAGGCACTCTATGGCTACACCTTC. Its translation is CASSSSGQALYGYTF. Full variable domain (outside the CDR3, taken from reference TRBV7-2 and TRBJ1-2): GAGVSQSPSNKVTEKGKDVELRCDPISGHTALYWYRQSLGQGLEFLIYFQGNSAPDKSGLPSDRFSAERTGGSVSTLTIQRTQQEDSAVYLCASSSSGQALYGYTFGSGTRLTVV.

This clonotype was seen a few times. Here the CDR3 DNA reads TGTGCCAGCAGCTCTTACGGACTAGCGGGACTCAATGAGCAGTTCTTC. Its translation is CASSSYGLAGLNEQFF. The V gene is TRBV7-2, the J gene TRBJ2-1; 12 nucleotides line up with TRBD2. The germline V gene encodes CDR1 SGHTA and CDR2 FQGNSA. J was trimmed by 6 bases and V by 4 bases; bases with no gene match: 7. The CDR3 has 16 amino acids. Using reference TRBV7-2 and TRBJ2-1 for the parts outside the CDR3, the full variable domain is GAGVSQSPSNKVTEKGKDVELRCDPISGHTALYWYRQSLGQGLEFLIYFQGNSAPDKSGLPSDRFSAERTGGSVSTLTIQRTQQEDSAVYLCASSSYGLAGLNEQFFGPGTRLTVL.

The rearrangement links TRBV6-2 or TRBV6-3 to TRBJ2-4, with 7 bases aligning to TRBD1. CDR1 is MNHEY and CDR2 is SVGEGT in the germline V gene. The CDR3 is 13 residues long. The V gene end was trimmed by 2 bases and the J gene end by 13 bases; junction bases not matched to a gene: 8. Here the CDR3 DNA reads TGTGCCAGCAGTTACGGGACAGCTAGAGCCCAGTACTTC. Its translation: CASSYGTARAQYF.

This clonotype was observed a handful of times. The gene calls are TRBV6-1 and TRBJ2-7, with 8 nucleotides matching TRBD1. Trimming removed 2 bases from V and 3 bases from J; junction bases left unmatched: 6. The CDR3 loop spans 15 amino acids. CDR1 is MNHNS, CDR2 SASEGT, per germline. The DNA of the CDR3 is TGTGCCAGCAGTGAAAGTGCAGGGGGCAACTACGAGCAGTACTTC. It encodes CASSESAGGNYEQYF.

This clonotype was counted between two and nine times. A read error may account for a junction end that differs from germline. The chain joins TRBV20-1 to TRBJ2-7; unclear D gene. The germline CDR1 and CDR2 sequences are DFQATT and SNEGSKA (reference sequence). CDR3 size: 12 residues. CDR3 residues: CSARPSSSEQYF. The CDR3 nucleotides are TGCAGTGCTAGACCTAGTTCCTCCGAGCAGTACTTC.

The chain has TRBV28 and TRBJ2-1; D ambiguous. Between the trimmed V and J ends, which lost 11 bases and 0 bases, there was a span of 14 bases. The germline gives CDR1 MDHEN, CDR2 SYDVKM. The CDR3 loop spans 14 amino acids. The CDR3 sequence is CASCLGSSYNEQFF. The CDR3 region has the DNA TGTGCCTCCTGTCTTGGCAGCTCCTACAATGAGCAGTTCTTC.

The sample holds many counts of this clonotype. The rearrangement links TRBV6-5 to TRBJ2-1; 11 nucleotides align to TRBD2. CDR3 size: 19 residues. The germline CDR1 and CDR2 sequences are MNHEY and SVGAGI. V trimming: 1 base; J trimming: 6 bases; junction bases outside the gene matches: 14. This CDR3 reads CASSYFGTSGGGPGNEQFF. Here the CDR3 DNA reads TGTGCCAGCAGTTACTTCGGGACTAGCGGAGGTGGGCCCGGCAATGAGCAGTTCTTC.

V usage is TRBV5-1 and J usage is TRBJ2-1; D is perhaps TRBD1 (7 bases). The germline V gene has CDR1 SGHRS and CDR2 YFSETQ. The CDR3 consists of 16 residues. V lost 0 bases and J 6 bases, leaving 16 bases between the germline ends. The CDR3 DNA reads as TGCGCCAGCAGCTTGGATCCAGGGGGGACCGTCAATGAGCAGTTCTTC. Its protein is CASSLDPGGTVNEQFF.

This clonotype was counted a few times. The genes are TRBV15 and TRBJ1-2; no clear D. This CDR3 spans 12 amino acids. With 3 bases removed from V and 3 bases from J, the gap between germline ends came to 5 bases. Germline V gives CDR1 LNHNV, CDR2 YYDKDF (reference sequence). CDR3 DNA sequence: TGTGCCACCAGCAGTACGGACTATGGCTACACCTTC. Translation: CATSSTDYGYTF. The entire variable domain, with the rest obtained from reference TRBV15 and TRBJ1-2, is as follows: DAMVIQNPRYQVTQFGKPVTLSCSQTLNHNVMYWYQQKSSQAPKLLFHYYDKDFNNEADTPDNFQSRRPNTSFCFLDIRSPGLGDTAMYLCATSSTDYGYTFGSGTRLTVV.

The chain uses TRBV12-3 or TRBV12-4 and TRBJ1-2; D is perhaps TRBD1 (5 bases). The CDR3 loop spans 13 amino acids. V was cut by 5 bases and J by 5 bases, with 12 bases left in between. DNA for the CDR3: TGTGCCAGCAGTCCCCAACGGGGGTATGGCTACACCTTC. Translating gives CASSPQRGYGYTF.

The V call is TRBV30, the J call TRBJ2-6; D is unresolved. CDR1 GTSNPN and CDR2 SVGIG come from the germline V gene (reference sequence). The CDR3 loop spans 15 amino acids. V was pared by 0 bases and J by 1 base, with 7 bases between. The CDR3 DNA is TGTGCCTGGAGTGTACTGCTGTCTGGGGCCAACGTCCTGACTTTC. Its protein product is CAWSVLLSGANVLTF. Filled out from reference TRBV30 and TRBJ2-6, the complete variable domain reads SQTIHQWPATLVQPVGSPLSLECTVEGTSNPNLYWYRQAAGRGLQLLFYSVGIGQISSEVPQNLSASRPQDRQFILSSKKLLLSDSGFYLCAWSVLLSGANVLTFGAGSRLTVL.

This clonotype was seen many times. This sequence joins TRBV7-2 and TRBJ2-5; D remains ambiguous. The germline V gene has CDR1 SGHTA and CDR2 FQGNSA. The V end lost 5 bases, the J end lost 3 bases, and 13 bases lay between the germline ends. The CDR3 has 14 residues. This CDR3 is CASSPRPGEETQYF. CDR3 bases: TGTGCCAGCAGCCCACGCCCGGGCGAAGAGACCCAGTACTTC.

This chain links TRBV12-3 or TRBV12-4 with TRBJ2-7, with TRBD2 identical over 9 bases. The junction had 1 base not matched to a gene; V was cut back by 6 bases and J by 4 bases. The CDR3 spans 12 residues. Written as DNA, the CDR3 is TGTGCCAGCAGGACTAGCGGTTACGAGCAGTACTTC. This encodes CASRTSGYEQYF.

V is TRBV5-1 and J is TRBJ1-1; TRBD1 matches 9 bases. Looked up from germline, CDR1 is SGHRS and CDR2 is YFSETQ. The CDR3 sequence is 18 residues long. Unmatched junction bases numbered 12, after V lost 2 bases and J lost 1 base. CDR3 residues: CASSLGYGTGYANTEAFF. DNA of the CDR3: TGCGCCAGCAGCTTAGGTTATGGGACAGGGTACGCGAACACTGAAGCTTTCTTT.

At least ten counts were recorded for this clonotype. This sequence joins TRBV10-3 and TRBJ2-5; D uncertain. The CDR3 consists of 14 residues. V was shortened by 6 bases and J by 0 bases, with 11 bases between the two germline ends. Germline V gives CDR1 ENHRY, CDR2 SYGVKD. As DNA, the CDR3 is TGTGCCATCAGCCAAGGTAGTAACCAAGAGACCCAGTACTTC. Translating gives CAISQGSNQETQYF.

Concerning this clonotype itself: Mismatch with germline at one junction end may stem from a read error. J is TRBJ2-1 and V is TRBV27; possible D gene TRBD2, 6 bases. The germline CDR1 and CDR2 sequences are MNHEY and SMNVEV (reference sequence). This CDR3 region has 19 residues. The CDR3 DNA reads TGTGCCAGCAGTTTTTCCCACCCCTTAGCGGAGGTCTCCTACAATGAGCGGTTCTTC. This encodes CASSFSHPLAEVSYNERFF.

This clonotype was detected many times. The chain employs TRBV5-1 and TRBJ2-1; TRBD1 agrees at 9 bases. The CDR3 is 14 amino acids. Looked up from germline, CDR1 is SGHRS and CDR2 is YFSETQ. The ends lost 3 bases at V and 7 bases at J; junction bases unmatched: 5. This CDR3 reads CASSWGQGSNEQFF. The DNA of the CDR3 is TGCGCCAGCAGCTGGGGACAGGGATCGAATGAGCAGTTCTTC. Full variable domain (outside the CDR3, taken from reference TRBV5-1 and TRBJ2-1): KAGVTQTPRYLIKTRGQQVTLSCSPISGHRSVSWYQQTPGQGLQFLFEYFSETQRNKGNFPGRFSGRQFSNSRSEMNVSTLELGDSALYLCASSWGQGSNEQFFGPGTRLTVL.

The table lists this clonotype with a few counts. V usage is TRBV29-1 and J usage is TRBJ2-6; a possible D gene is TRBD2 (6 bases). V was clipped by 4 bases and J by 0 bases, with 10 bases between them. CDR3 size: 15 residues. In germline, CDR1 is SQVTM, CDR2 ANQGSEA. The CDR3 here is CSVGGSGSGANVLTF. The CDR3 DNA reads TGCAGCGTTGGAGGTAGCGGCTCTGGGGCCAACGTCCTGACTTTC.

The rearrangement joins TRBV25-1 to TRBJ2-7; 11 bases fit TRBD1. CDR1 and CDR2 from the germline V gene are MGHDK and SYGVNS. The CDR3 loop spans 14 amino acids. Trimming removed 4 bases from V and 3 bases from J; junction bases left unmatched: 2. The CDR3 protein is CASSVGTGGYEQYF. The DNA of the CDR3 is TGTGCCAGCAGTGTCGGGACAGGGGGCTACGAGCAGTACTTC.

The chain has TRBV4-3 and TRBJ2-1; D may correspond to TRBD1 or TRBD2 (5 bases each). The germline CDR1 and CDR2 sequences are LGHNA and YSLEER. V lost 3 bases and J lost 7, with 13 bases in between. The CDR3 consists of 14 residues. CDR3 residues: CASSQRGYKNEQFF. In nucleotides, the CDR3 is TGCGCCAGCAGCCAGAGGGGTTATAAAAATGAGCAGTTCTTC.

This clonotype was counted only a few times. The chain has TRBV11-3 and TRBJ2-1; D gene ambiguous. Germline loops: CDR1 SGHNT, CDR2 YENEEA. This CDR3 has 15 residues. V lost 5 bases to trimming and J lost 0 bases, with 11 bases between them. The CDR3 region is CASSEYPGSYNEQFF. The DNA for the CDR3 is TGTGCCAGCAGCGAGTACCCGGGCTCCTACAATGAGCAGTTCTTC. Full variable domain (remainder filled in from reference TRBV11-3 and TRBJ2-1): EAGVVQSPRYKIIEKKQPVAFWCNPISGHNTLYWYLQNLGQGPELLIRYENEEAVDDSQLPKDRFSAERLKGVDSTLKIQPAELGDSAVYLCASSEYPGSYNEQFFGPGTRLTVL.

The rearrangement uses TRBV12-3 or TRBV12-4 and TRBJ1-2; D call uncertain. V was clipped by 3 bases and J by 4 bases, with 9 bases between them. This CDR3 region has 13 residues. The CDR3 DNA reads TGTGCCAGCAGTTTTTCATCGACCTATGGCTACACCTTC. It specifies CASSFSSTYGYTF.

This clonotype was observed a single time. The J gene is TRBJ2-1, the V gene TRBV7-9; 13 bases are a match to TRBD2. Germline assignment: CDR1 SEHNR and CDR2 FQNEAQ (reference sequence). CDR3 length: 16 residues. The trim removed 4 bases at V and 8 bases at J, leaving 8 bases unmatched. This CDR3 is CASSSPGTSGIDEQFF. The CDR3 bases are TGTGCCAGCAGCTCTCCCGGGACTAGCGGGATTGATGAGCAGTTCTTC. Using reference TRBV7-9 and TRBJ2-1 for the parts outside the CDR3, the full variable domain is DTGVSQNPRHKITKRGQNVTFRCDPISEHNRLYWYRQTLGQGPEFLTYFQNEAQLEKSRLLSDRFSAERPKGSFSTLEIQRTEQGDSAMYLCASSSPGTSGIDEQFFGPGTRLTVL.

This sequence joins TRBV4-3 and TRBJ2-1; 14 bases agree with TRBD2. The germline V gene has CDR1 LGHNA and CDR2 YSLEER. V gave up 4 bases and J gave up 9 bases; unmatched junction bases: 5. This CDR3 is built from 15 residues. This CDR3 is CASSRLTSGRAEQFF. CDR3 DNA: TGCGCCAGCAGCCGCCTGACTAGCGGGAGGGCTGAGCAGTTCTTC.